The present entry profiles one TCR beta chain with its context. The antigen is undetermined. There are 15 residues in the CDR3. CDR1 and CDR2 from the germline V gene are SGHAT and FQNNGV. V was shortened by 5 bases and J by 4 bases, with 17 bases between the two germline ends. The data were taken from a study of shared clonotypes between healthy human individuals. Background on the study: Each donor contributed plates that comprised three CD4 naive, three CD4 memory, two CD8 naive and one CD8 memory.

Profiling relied on immunoSEQ multiplex PCR, and the TCRdb table lists in-frame clones only, not all of them. The data hold about 1 million clones, with around 76% observed a single time. Study outcomes and limitations: Tissue TCR repertoires likely differ from these blood-only repertoires.

The chain links TRBV11-2 to TRBJ2-5; a weak D match, TRBD2 (6 bases). Sequenced material: memory CD4+ T cells sorted from blood. The subset here: CD45RA-negative fraction. The sequence derives from a man in his late teens or twenties in good health. The CDR3 region has the DNA TGTGCCAGCAGCCCACGGGGGTGGCAAGGAGAGACCCAGTACTTC. Encoded protein: CASSPRGWQGETQYF.